The rows below give T cell receptor beta chains drawn from one sample of a study of graft-versus-host responses after intestinal transplantation. These receptors' targets are unknown. Some clones are missing from TCRdb's copy, which holds only in-frame ones; the method was immunoSEQ multiplex PCR. The profile covers 90,000 to 150,000 clones, with 85% to 95% appearing a single time and 0.095% to 0.15% taken by the ten largest. Here the sequenced sample was unstimulated CD4+ T cells sorted from spleen or lymph node cells, taken before intestinal transplant. Receptors were obtained from a human donor who received an intestinal transplant. Both conserved end residues are part of each CDR3.

TRBV28,TRBJ1-2,CASSPDFSTVSGYTF
TRBV9,TRBJ2-1,CASSVEGEQFF
TRBV7-2,TRBJ2-1,CASSLSALVYNEQFF
TRBV5-6,TRBJ2-5,CASSLKLAGGPIQETQYF
TRBV2,TRBJ1-5,CASSDRGRGQPQHF
TRBV6-4,TRBJ1-4,CASSDTSFNEKLFF
TRBV18,TRBJ2-7,CASSRGQGRIEQYF
TRBV7-8,TRBJ1-2,CASSSQGAWELNYGYTF
TRBV7-9,TRBJ2-1,CASSLDPSYNEQFF
TRBV25-1,TRBJ2-7,CASIKGGSYEQYF
TRBV6-1,TRBJ2-1,CASSESSQSYNEQFF
TRBV7-3,TRBJ1-1,CASRDTGGGMNTEAFF
TRBV2,TRBJ1-6,CASSPPGQGNSPLHF
TRBV6-5,TRBJ1-1,CASSYRDSVAFF